The rows below give T cell receptor beta chains drawn from one sample of a study of blood T cell repertoires in COVID-19. Some clones are missing from TCRdb's copy, which holds only in-frame ones; the method was immunoSEQ multiplex PCR. The table shows roughly 120,000 clones, with 65% to 80% occurring only once. Sequenced input: peripheral blood. Receptors originate from a man aged 65 to 79 with acute or convalescent COVID-19. The CDR3 runs from the conserved cysteine through the conserved F or W. A D gene is named only where the DNA matches it firmly. Size tells how often a clone was seen (once, few, many) or the class of an expanded clone, and some rows leave it out.

d_call: TRBD2; v_call: TRBV3-1/TRBV3-2; clone_size: NA; j_call: TRBJ2-7; cdr3_aa: CASSPRVAGGKYEQYF; cdr3_nt: TGTGCCAGCAGCCCCCGTGTAGCGGGGGGGAAGTACGAGCAGTACTTC
d_call: NA; v_call: TRBV6-5; clone_size: NA; j_call: TRBJ2-2; cdr3_aa: CASSRTALNTGELFF; cdr3_nt: TGTGCCAGCAGTCGGACAGCTCTGAACACCGGGGAGCTGTTTTTT
d_call: TRBD1; v_call: TRBV6-5; clone_size: NA; j_call: TRBJ2-7; cdr3_aa: CASSWAGGFINEQYF; cdr3_nt: TGTGCCAGCAGTTGGGCAGGGGGTTTTATTAACGAGCAGTACTTC
d_call: TRBD1; v_call: TRBV7-3; clone_size: NA; j_call: TRBJ1-2; cdr3_aa: CASSSSGTGGRGYTF; cdr3_nt: TGTGCCAGCAGCTCATCAGGGACAGGGGGCCGGGGCTACACCTTC
d_call: NA; v_call: TRBV18; clone_size: NA; j_call: TRBJ2-5; cdr3_aa: CASSPPGLVETQYF; cdr3_nt: TGTGCCAGCTCACCACCGGGGCTGGTGGAGACCCAGTACTTC
d_call: TRBD1; v_call: TRBV5-1; clone_size: NA; j_call: TRBJ1-2; cdr3_aa: CASSTQGTGGNYGYTF; cdr3_nt: TGCGCCAGCAGCACGCAGGGCACAGGGGGCAACTATGGCTACACCTTC
d_call: TRBD2; v_call: TRBV6-5; clone_size: NA; j_call: TRBJ2-3; cdr3_aa: CASSYFGTNTDTQYF; cdr3_nt: TGTGCCAGCAGTTACTTTGGGACTAATACAGATACGCAGTATTTT
d_call: NA; v_call: TRBV5-1; clone_size: NA; j_call: TRBJ1-3; cdr3_aa: CASSSYPSSGNTIYF; cdr3_nt: TGCGCCAGCAGCTCGTACCCGAGCTCTGGAAACACCATATATTTT
d_call: TRBD2; v_call: TRBV15; clone_size: NA; j_call: TRBJ2-7; cdr3_aa: CATSRDLFRAGAYEQYF; cdr3_nt: TGTGCCACCAGCAGAGATCTCTTTAGAGCGGGAGCCTACGAGCAGTACTTC
d_call: NA; v_call: TRBV5-1; clone_size: NA; j_call: TRBJ2-7; cdr3_aa: CASSLKGYRYEQYF; cdr3_nt: TGCGCCAGCAGCCTGAAGGGGTATAGGTACGAGCAGTACTTC
d_call: NA; v_call: TRBV19; clone_size: NA; j_call: TRBJ2-3; cdr3_aa: CASSKGPRQGISTDTQYF; cdr3_nt: TGTGCCAGTAGTAAAGGCCCCAGGCAGGGGATAAGCACAGATACGCAGTATTTT
d_call: NA; v_call: TRBV6-8; clone_size: NA; j_call: TRBJ2-5; cdr3_aa: CASRPKGVQETQYF; cdr3_nt: TGTGCCAGCCGTCCGAAGGGGGTTCAAGAGACCCAGTACTTC
d_call: NA; v_call: TRBV9; clone_size: NA; j_call: TRBJ2-7; cdr3_aa: CASSISPAGMYEQYF; cdr3_nt: TGTGCCAGCAGCATTTCCCCCGCAGGGATGTACGAGCAGTACTTC
d_call: TRBD1; v_call: TRBV2; clone_size: NA; j_call: TRBJ1-1; cdr3_aa: CASARSPGGESTEAFF; cdr3_nt: TGTGCCAGCGCCCGCTCCCCAGGGGGCGAGAGCACTGAAGCTTTCTTT
d_call: NA; v_call: TRBV19; clone_size: NA; j_call: TRBJ2-2; cdr3_aa: CASSLQGIGELFF; cdr3_nt: TGTGCCAGTAGCCTTCAGGGCATTGGGGAGCTGTTTTTT
d_call: TRBD1; v_call: TRBV3-1/TRBV3-2; clone_size: few; j_call: TRBJ2-2; cdr3_aa: CASSLGQGANTGELFF; cdr3_nt: TGTGCCAGCAGCCTGGGACAGGGGGCGAACACCGGGGAGCTGTTTTTT
d_call: NA; v_call: TRBV5-4; clone_size: NA; j_call: TRBJ2-5; cdr3_aa: CASSSNSGTLVKTQYF; cdr3_nt: TGTGCCAGCAGCTCCAATTCCGGGACACTTGTGAAGACCCAGTACTTC
d_call: NA; v_call: TRBV9; clone_size: NA; j_call: TRBJ1-1; cdr3_aa: CASSVGRPGMNTEAFF; cdr3_nt: TGTGCCAGCAGCGTAGGGCGACCGGGGATGAACACTGAAGCTTTCTTT
d_call: NA; v_call: TRBV19; clone_size: NA; j_call: TRBJ1-3; cdr3_aa: CASINRAEMDTIYF; cdr3_nt: TGTGCCTCCATTAACAGGGCGGAGATGGACACCATATATTTT
d_call: NA; v_call: TRBV5-4; clone_size: NA; j_call: TRBJ2-2; cdr3_aa: CASSSYRDTGELFF; cdr3_nt: TGTGCCAGCAGCTCCTACCGTGACACCGGGGAGCTGTTTTTT
d_call: NA; v_call: TRBV9; clone_size: NA; j_call: TRBJ2-3; cdr3_aa: CASSVGASPYTDTQYF; cdr3_nt: TGTGCCAGCAGCGTAGGAGCGAGTCCTTACACAGATACGCAGTATTTT
d_call: TRBD1; v_call: TRBV5-1; clone_size: NA; j_call: TRBJ2-1; cdr3_aa: CASSLFSGTAYNEQFF; cdr3_nt: TGCGCCAGCAGCTTATTCTCCGGGACAGCCTACAATGAGCAGTTCTTC
d_call: TRBD1; v_call: TRBV5-1; clone_size: NA; j_call: TRBJ1-1; cdr3_aa: CASSLDRVDTEAFF; cdr3_nt: TGCGCCAGCAGCTTAGACAGGGTCGACACTGAAGCTTTCTTT
d_call: TRBD1; v_call: TRBV2; clone_size: NA; j_call: TRBJ1-2; cdr3_aa: CASRRTGVRGYTF; cdr3_nt: TGTGCCAGCCGACGGACAGGGGTCCGGGGCTACACCTTC
d_call: TRBD1; v_call: TRBV6-5; clone_size: NA; j_call: TRBJ2-1; cdr3_aa: CASIQPTGGRQFF; cdr3_nt: TGTGCCAGCATCCAACCTACAGGGGGCAGGCAGTTCTTC
d_call: NA; v_call: TRBV6-5; clone_size: few; j_call: TRBJ2-2; cdr3_aa: CASRSSGLNTGELFF; cdr3_nt: TGTGCCAGCAGATCCAGCGGGCTGAACACCGGGGAGCTGTTTTTT
d_call: TRBD2; v_call: TRBV2; clone_size: few; j_call: TRBJ2-4; cdr3_aa: CASSGGAPVGIQYF; cdr3_nt: TGTGCCAGCAGCGGGGGGGCGCCCGTCGGCATTCAGTACTTC
d_call: NA; v_call: TRBV27; clone_size: NA; j_call: TRBJ2-7; cdr3_aa: CASSWGADYEQYF; cdr3_nt: TGTGCCAGCTCGTGGGGCGCAGACTACGAGCAGTACTTC
d_call: TRBD1; v_call: TRBV19; clone_size: NA; j_call: TRBJ1-5; cdr3_aa: CASSILAGGSNQPQHF; cdr3_nt: TGTGCCAGTAGTATTCTCGCAGGGGGCAGCAATCAGCCCCAGCATTTT
d_call: NA; v_call: TRBV28; clone_size: NA; j_call: TRBJ2-3; cdr3_aa: CASSPPPDRQPFTDTQYF; cdr3_nt: TGTGCCAGCAGCCCCCCACCTGACAGGCAACCTTTCACAGATACGCAGTATTTT
d_call: TRBD1; v_call: TRBV2; clone_size: NA; j_call: TRBJ2-5; cdr3_aa: CASRVTGVGQETQYF; cdr3_nt: TGTGCCAGCAGGGTGACAGGGGTTGGGCAAGAGACCCAGTACTTC
d_call: TRBD1; v_call: TRBV6-5; clone_size: NA; j_call: TRBJ1-4; cdr3_aa: CASRSDRDLFF; cdr3_nt: TGTGCCAGCAGATCGGACAGGGATTTGTTTTTT
d_call: TRBD1; v_call: TRBV5-1; clone_size: NA; j_call: TRBJ1-3; cdr3_aa: CASSLAGTGGSGNTIYF; cdr3_nt: TGCGCCAGCAGCTTGGCCGGGACAGGGGGCTCTGGAAACACCATATATTTT
d_call: TRBD2; v_call: TRBV4-2; clone_size: few; j_call: TRBJ2-7; cdr3_aa: CASSQFSGTRPYEQYF; cdr3_nt: TGTGCCAGCAGTCAGTTTAGCGGGACCCGCCCCTACGAGCAGTACTTC
d_call: NA; v_call: TRBV7-2; clone_size: NA; j_call: TRBJ1-1; cdr3_aa: CASSSMPVPEAFF; cdr3_nt: TGTGCCAGCAGCTCCATGCCGGTTCCTGAAGCTTTCTTT
d_call: NA; v_call: TRBV19; clone_size: NA; j_call: TRBJ1-1; cdr3_aa: CASSAGDTMNTEAFF; cdr3_nt: TGTGCCAGTAGTGCGGGGGACACCATGAACACTGAAGCTTTCTTT
d_call: TRBD1; v_call: TRBV29-1; clone_size: NA; j_call: TRBJ2-5; cdr3_aa: CSAEGQGRGETQYF; cdr3_nt: TGCAGCGCCGAGGGACAGGGTAGGGGAGAGACCCAGTACTTC
d_call: NA; v_call: TRBV6-2/TRBV6-3; clone_size: few; j_call: TRBJ1-6; cdr3_aa: CASSSVVNSPLHF; cdr3_nt: TGTGCCAGCAGTTCGGTGGTTAATTCACCCCTCCACTTT
d_call: TRBD2; v_call: TRBV7-9; clone_size: NA; j_call: TRBJ2-7; cdr3_aa: CASSPGLGPSYEQYF; cdr3_nt: TGTGCCAGCAGCCCAGGACTAGGTCCTTCCTACGAGCAGTACTTC
d_call: TRBD2; v_call: TRBV4-1; clone_size: NA; j_call: TRBJ2-7; cdr3_aa: CASSQLAGEPYEQYF; cdr3_nt: TGCGCCAGCAGCCAATTAGCGGGAGAGCCCTACGAGCAGTACTTC
d_call: TRBD1; v_call: TRBV30; clone_size: NA; j_call: TRBJ1-6; cdr3_aa: CAWSPGTGGGSPLHF; cdr3_nt: TGTGCCTGGAGCCCCGGGACAGGGGGCGGTTCACCCCTCCACTTT
d_call: TRBD1; v_call: TRBV7-3; clone_size: NA; j_call: TRBJ2-7; cdr3_aa: CASSSTGEWTYEQYF; cdr3_nt: TGTGCCAGCAGCTCTACAGGGGAGTGGACCTACGAGCAGTACTTC